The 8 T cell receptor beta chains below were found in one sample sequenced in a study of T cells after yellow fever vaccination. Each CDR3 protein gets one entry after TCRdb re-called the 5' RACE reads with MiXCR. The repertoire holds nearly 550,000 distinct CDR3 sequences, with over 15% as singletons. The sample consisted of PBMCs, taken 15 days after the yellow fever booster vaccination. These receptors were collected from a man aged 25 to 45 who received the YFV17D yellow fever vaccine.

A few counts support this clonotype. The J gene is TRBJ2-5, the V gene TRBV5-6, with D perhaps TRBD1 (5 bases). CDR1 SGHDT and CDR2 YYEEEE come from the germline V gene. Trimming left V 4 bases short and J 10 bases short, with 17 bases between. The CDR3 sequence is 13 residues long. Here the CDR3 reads CASSLGVGMDQYF. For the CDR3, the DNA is TGTGCCAGCAGCCTAGGGGTGGGAATGGACCAGTACTTC.

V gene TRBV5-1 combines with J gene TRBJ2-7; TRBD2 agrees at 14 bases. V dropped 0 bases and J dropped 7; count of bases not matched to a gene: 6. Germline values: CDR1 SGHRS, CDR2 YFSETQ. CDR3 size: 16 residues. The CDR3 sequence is CASSLGGLAGVDEQYF. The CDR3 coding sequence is TGCGCCAGCAGCTTGGGGGGACTAGCGGGAGTTGATGAGCAGTACTTC.

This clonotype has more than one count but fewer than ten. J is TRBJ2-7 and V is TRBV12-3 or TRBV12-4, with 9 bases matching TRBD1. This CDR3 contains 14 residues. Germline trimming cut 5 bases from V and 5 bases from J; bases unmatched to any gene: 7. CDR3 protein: CASSTWTGDHEQYF. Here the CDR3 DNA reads TGTGCCAGCAGTACCTGGACAGGGGATCACGAGCAGTACTTC.

CDR3 sequence (DNA): TGTGCCAGCAGGACCGGGACTGTGAGCTCCTACGAGCAGTACTTC. Its protein product is CASRTGTVSSYEQYF. The chain joins TRBV27 to TRBJ2-7, with a tentative D call TRBD2 (6 bases). Per germline, CDR1 MNHEY and CDR2 SMNVEV (reference sequence). The CDR3 is 15 residues long. Trimming shortened V by 6 bases and J by 0 bases, and 15 bases separated the two germline ends.

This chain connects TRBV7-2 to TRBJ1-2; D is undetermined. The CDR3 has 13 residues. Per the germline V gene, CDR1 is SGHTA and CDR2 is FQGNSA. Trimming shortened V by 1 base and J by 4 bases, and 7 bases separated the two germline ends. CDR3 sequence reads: CASSLVSSYGYTF. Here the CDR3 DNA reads TGTGCCAGCAGCTTAGTTTCCAGCTATGGCTACACCTTC.

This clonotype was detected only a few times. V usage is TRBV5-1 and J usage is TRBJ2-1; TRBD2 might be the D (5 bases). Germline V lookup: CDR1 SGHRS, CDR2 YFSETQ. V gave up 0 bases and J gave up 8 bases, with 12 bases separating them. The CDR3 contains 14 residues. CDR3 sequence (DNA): TGCGCCAGCAGCTTGGGGGCTAGCCTCCATGAGCAGTTCTTC. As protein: CASSLGASLHEQFF.

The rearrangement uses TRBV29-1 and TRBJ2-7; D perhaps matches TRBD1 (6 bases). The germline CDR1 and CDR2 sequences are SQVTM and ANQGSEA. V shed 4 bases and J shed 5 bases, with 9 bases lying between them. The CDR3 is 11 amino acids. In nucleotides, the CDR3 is TGCAGCGTTGCCAGGGGAGACGAGCAGTACTTC. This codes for CSVARGDEQYF.

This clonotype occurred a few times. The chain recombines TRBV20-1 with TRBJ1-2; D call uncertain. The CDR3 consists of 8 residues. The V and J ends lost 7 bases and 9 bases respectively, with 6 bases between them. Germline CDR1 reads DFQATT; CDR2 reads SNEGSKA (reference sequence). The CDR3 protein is CSGRSYTF. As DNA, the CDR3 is TGCAGTGGTCGGAGCTACACCTTC.